This T cell receptor (beta chain) is from a study of shared clonotypes between healthy human individuals. Study results and limitations: Rarefaction showed that sequencing of sorted subsets was incomplete (despite large depth). Clonotypes which were not shared had lower generation probabilities than clonotypes that all four donors shared.

Worth noting for this clone: The antigen remains unidentified.

TCRdb's copy holds only in-frame clones and misses some; the assay was immunoSEQ multiplex PCR. The table lists around 350,000 clones, around 79% of them singletons. Sequenced sample: memory CD4+ T cells sorted from blood. Described subset: CD45RA-negative fraction. This receptor was taken from a young man in good health.

For the CDR3, the DNA is TGTGCCAGCCAACGGGACAGAACCACAGATACGCAGTATTTT. This translates into CASQRDRTTDTQYF. J is TRBJ2-3 and V is TRBV28; 7 positions match TRBD1. Germline V gene data show CDR1 as MDHEN and CDR2 as SYDVKM. The length of the CDR3 is 14 residues. With V trimmed by 8 bases and J by 2 bases, 7 bases remained unmatched.